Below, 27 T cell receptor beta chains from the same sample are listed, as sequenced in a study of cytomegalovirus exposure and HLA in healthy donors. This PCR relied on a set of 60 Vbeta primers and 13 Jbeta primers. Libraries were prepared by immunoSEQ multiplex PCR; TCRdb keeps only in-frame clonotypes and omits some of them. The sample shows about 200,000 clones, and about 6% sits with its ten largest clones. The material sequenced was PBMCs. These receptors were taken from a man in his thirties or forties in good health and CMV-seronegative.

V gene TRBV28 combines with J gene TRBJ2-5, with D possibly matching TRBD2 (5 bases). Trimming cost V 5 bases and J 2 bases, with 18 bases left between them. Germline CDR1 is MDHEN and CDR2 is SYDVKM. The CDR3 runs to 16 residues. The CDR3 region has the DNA TGTGCCAGCAGTACTGGGGTCCGGGATCGGCAAGAGACCCAGTACTTC. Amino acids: CASSTGVRDRQETQYF.

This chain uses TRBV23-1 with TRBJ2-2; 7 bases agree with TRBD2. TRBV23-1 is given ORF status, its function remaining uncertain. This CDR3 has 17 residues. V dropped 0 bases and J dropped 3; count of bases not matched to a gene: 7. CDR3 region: CASSQSQRGMDTGELFF. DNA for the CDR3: TGCGCCAGCAGTCAATCACAGCGGGGAATGGACACCGGGGAGCTGTTTTTT.

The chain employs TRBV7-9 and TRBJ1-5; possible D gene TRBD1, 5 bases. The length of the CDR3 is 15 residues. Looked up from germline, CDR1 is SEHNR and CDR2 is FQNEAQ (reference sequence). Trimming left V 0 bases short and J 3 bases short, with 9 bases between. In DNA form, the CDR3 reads TGTGCCAGCAGCTTAGCTGGAGGGGTCAATCAGCCCCAGCATTTT. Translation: CASSLAGGVNQPQHF.

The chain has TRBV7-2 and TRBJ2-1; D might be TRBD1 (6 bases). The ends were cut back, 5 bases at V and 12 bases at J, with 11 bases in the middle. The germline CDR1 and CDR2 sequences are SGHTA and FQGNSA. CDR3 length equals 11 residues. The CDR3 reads CASSTDRLQFF. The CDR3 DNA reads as TGTGCCAGCAGCACAGACAGGCTGCAGTTCTTC. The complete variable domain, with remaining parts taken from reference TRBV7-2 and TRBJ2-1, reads GAGVSQSPSNKVTEKGKDVELRCDPISGHTALYWYRQSLGQGLEFLIYFQGNSAPDKSGLPSDRFSAERTGGSVSTLTIQRTQQEDSAVYLCASSTDRLQFFGPGTRLTVL.

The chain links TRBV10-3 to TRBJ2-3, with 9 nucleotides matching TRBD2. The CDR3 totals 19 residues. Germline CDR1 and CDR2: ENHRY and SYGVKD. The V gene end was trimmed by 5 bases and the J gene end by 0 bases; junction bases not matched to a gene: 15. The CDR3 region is CAISRGAAGGPMSTDTQYF. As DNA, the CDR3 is TGTGCCATCAGTCGAGGCGCGGCGGGAGGGCCGATGAGCACAGATACGCAGTATTTT.

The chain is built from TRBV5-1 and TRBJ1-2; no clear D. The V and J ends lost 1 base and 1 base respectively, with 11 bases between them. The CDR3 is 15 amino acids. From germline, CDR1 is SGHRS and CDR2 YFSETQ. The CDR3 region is CASSLSPEGNYGYTF. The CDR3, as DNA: TGCGCCAGCAGCTTGTCGCCAGAGGGTAACTATGGCTACACCTTC. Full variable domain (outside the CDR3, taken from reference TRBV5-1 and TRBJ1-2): KAGVTQTPRYLIKTRGQQVTLSCSPISGHRSVSWYQQTPGQGLQFLFEYFSETQRNKGNFPGRFSGRQFSNSRSEMNVSTLELGDSALYLCASSLSPEGNYGYTFGSGTRLTVV.

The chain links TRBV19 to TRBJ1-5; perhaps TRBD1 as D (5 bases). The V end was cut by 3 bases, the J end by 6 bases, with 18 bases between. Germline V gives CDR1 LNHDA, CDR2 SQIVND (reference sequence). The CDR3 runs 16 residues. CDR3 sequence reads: CASSMYQGEGRQPQHF. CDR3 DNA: TGTGCCAGTAGTATGTATCAGGGTGAAGGGCGTCAGCCCCAGCATTTT.

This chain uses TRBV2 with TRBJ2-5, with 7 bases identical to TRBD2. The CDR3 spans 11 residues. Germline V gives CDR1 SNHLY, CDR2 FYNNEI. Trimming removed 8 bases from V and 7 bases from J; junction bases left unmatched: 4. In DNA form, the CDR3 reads TGTGCCAGCTCTGGGGAGGGGACCCAGTACTTC. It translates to CASSGEGTQYF.

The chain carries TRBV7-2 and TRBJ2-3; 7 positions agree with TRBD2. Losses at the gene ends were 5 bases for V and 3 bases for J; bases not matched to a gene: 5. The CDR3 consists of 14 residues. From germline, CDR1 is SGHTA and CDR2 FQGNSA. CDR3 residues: CASSPRRGTDTQYF. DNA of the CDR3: TGTGCCAGCAGCCCACGGCGGGGGACAGATACGCAGTATTTT.

CDR3 residues: CASMKGWTEAFF. In nucleotides, the CDR3 is TGTGCCAGCATGAAGGGGTGGACTGAAGCTTTCTTT. This chain uses TRBV6-5 with TRBJ1-1; D possibly corresponds to TRBD1 (5 bases). The CDR3 length is 12 residues. In germline, CDR1 is MNHEY, CDR2 SVGAGI. V dropped 7 bases and J dropped 5 bases, with 11 bases sitting between them.

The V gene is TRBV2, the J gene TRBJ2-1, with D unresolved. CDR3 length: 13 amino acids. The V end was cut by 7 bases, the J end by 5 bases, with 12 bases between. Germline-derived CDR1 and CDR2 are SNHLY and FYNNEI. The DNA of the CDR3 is TGTGCCAGCAACAGAGATGCCAACAATGAGCAGTTCTTC. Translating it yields CASNRDANNEQFF.

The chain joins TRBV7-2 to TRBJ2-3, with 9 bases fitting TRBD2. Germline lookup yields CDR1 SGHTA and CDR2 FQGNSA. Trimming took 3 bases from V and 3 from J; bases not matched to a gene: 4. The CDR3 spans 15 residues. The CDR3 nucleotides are TGTGCCAGCAGCTTGGGCGGGAGGGAAACAGATACGCAGTATTTT. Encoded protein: CASSLGGRETDTQYF.

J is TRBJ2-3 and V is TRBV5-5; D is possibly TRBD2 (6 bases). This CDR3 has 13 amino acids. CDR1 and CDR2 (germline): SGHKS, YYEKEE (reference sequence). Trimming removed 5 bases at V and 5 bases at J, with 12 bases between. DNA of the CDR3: TGTGCCAGCAGTTCCGGGAGTCTAGATACGCAGTATTTT. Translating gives CASSSGSLDTQYF.

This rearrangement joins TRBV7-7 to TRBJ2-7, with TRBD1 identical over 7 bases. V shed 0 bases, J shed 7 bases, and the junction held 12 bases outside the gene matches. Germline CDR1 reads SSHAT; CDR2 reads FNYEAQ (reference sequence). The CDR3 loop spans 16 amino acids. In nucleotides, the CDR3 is TGTGCCAGCAGCTTAGCGGGGAAACAGGGGTTGGAAGAGCAGTACTTC. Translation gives CASSLAGKQGLEEQYF.

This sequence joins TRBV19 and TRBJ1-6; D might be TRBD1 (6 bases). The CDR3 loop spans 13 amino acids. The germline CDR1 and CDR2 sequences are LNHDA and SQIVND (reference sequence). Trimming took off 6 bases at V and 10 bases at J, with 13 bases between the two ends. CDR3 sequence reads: CASRGTGYSPLHF. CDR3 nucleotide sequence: TGTGCCAGTAGGGGCACAGGGTACTCACCCCTCCACTTT.

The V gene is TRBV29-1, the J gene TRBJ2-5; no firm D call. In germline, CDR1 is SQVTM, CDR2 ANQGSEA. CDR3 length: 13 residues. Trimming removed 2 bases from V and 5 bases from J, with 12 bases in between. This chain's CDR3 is CSVEYHGSETQYF. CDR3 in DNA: TGCAGCGTTGAATACCACGGGTCGGAGACCCAGTACTTC.

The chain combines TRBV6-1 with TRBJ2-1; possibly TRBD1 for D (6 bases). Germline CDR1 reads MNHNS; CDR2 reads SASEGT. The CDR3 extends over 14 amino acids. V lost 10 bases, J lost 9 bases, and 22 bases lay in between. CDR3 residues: CATQYRVPSGEQFF. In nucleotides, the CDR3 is TGTGCCACCCAGTACAGGGTCCCCTCCGGTGAGCAGTTCTTC.

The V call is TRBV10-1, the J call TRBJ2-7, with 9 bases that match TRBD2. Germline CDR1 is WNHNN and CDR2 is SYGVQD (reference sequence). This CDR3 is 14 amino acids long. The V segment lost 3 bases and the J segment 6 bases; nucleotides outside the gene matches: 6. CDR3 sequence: CASSDLAGPGEQYF. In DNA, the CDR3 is TGCGCCAGCAGTGACCTAGCGGGACCGGGCGAGCAGTACTTC.

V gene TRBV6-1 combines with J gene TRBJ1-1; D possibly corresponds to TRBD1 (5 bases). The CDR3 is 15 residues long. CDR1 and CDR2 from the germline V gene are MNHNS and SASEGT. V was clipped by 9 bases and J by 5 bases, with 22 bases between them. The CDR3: CASVNRFRVGTEAFF. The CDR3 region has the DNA TGTGCCAGTGTGAATCGTTTCAGGGTTGGGACTGAAGCTTTCTTT.

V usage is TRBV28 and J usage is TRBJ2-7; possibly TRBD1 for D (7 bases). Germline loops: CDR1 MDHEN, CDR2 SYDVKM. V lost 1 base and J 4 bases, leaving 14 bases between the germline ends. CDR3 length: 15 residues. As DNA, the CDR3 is TGTGCCAGCAGTTTATCGGCAGGGGGAGGATACGAGCAGTACTTC. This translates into CASSLSAGGGYEQYF.

CDR3 sequence reads: CAWSAANSNQPQHF. The CDR3 DNA reads as TGTGCCTGGAGTGCCGCTAATAGCAATCAGCCCCAGCATTTT. The rearrangement uses TRBV30 and TRBJ1-5; no clear D gene. In germline, CDR1 is GTSNPN, CDR2 SVGIG (reference sequence). The CDR3 length is 14 residues. V was shortened by 1 base and J by 0 bases, with 7 bases between the two germline ends.

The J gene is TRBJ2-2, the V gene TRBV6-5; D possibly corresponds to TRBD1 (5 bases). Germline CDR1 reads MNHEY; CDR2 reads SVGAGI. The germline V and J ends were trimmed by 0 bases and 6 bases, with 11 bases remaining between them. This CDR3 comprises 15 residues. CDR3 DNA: TGTGCCAGCAGTTACTCGGCAGGGTTTGCCGGGGAGCTGTTTTTT. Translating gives CASSYSAGFAGELFF.

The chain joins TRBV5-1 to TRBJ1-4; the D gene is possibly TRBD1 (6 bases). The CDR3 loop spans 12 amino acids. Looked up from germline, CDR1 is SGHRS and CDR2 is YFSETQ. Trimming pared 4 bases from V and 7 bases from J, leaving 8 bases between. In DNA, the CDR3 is TGCGCCAGCAGCCAGGACAGTGAAAAACTGTTTTTT. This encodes CASSQDSEKLFF.

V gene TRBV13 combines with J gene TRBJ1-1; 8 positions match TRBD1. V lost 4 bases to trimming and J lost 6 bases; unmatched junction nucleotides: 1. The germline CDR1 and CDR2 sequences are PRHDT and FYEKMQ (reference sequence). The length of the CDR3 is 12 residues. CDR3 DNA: TGTGCCAGCAGCTCACAGGGGGCTGAAGCTTTCTTT. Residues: CASSSQGAEAFF.

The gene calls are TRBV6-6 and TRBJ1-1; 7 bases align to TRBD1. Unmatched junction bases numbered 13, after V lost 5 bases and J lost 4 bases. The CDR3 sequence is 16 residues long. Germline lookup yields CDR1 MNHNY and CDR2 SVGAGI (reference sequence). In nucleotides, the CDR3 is TGTGCCAGCAGTCCTACAAGGGGGCGGTGGGTCACTGAAGCTTTCTTT. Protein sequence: CASSPTRGRWVTEAFF.

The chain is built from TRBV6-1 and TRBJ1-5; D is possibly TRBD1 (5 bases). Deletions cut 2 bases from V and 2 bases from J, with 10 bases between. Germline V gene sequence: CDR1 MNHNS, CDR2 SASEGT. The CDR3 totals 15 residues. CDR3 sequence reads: CASSERGIGNQPQHF. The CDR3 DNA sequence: TGTGCCAGCAGTGAAAGGGGCATCGGCAATCAGCCCCAGCATTTT.

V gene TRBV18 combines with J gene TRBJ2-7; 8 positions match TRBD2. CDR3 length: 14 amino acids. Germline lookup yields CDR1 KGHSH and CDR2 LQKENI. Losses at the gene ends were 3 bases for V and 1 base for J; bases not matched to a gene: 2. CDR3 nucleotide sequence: TGTGCCAGCTCACCCGGCGGGGGGTCCTACGAGCAGTACTTC. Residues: CASSPGGGSYEQYF.